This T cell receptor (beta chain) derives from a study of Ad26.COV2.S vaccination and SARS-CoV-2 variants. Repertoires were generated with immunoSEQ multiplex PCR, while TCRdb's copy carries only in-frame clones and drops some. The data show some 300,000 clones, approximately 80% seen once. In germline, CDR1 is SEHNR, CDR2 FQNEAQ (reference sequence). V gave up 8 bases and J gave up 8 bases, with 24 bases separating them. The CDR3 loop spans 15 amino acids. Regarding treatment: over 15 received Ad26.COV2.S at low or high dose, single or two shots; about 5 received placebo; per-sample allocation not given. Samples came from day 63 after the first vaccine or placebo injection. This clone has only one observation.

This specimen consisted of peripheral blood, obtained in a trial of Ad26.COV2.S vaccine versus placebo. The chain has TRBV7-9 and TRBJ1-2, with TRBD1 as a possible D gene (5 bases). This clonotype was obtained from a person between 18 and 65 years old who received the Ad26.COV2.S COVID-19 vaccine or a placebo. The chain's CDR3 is CASPGGAMATRGYTF. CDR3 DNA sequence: TGTGCCAGCCCGGGGGGAGCTATGGCTACACGGGGCTACACCTTC.